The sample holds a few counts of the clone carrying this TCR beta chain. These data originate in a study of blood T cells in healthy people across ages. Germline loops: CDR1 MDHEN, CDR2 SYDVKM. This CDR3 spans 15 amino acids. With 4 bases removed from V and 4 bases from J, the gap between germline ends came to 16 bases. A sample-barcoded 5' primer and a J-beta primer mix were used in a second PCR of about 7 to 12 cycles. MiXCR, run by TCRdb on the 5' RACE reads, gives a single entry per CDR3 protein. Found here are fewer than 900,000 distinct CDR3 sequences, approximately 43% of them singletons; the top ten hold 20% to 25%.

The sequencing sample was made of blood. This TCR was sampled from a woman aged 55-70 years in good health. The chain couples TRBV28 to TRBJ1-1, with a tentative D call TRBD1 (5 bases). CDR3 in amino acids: CASSSPAGGGTEAFF. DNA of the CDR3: TGTGCCAGCAGTTCACCCGCCGGGGGGGGCACTGAAGCTTTCTTT. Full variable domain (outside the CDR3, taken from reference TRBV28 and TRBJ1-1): DVKVTQSSRYLVKRTGEKVFLECVQDMDHENMFWYRQDPGLGLRLIYFSYDVKMKEKGDIPEGYSVSREKKERFSLILESASTNQTSMYLCASSSPAGGGTEAFFGQGTRLTVV.